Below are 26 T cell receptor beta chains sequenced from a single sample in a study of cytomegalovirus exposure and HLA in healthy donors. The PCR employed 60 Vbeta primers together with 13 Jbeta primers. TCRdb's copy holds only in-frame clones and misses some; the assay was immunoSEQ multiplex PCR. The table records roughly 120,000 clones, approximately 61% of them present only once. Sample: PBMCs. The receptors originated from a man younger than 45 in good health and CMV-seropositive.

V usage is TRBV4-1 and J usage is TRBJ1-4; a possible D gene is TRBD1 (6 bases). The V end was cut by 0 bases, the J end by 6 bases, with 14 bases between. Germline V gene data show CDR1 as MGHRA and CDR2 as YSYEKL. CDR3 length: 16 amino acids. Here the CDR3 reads CASSQDPSRGDEKLFF. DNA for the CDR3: TGCGCCAGCAGCCAAGATCCGAGCAGGGGAGATGAAAAACTGTTTTTT.

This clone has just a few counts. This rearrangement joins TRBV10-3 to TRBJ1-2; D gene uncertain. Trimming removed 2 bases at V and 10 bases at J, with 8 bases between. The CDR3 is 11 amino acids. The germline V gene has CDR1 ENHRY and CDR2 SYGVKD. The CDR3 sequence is CAISETRNYTF. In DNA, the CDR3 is TGTGCCATCAGTGAGACACGAAACTACACCTTC.

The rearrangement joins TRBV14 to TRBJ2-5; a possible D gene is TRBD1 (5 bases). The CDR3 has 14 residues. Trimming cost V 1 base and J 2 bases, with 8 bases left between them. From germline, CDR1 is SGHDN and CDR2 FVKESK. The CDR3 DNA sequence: TGTGCCAGCAGCCAAGGTCCAGGGCAAGAGACCCAGTACTTC. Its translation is CASSQGPGQETQYF.

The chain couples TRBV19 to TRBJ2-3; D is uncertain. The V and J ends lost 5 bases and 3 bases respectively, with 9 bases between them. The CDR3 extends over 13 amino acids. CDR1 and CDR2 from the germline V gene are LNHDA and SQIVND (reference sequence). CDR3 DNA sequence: TGTGCCAGTAGTGAGTTTGCTACAGATACGCAGTATTTT. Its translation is CASSEFATDTQYF.

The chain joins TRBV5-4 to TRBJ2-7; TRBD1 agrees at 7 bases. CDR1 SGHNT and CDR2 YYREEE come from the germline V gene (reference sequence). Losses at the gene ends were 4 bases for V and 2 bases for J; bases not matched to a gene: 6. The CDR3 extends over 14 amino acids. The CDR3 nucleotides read TGTGCCAGCAGCCCCAGGGGGAAACCCTACGAGCAGTACTTC. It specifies CASSPRGKPYEQYF.

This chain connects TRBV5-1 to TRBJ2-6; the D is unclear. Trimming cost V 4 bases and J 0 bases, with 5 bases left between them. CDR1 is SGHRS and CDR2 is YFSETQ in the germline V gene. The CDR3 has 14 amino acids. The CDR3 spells CASSASSGANVLTF. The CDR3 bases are TGCGCCAGCAGCGCCAGCTCTGGGGCCAACGTCCTGACTTTC.

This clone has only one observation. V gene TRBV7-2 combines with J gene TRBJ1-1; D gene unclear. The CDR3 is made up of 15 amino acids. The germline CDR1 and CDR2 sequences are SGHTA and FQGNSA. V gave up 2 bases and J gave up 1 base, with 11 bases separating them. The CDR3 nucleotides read TGTGCCAGCAGCTTAAAGGGAGGGAGGAACACTGAAGCTTTCTTT. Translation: CASSLKGGRNTEAFF.

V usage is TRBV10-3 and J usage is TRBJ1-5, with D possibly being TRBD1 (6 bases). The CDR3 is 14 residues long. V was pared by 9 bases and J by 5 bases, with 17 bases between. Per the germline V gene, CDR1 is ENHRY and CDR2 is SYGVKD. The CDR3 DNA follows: TGTGCCATATCAAACAGGGTGGTCGATCAGCCCCAGCATTTT. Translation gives CAISNRVVDQPQHF.

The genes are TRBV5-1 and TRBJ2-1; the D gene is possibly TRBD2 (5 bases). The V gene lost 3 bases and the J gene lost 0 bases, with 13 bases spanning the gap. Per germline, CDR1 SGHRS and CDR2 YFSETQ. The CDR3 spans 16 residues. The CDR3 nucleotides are TGCGCCAGCAGCTCCAAAAGCGGAACCTCCTACAATGAGCAGTTCTTC. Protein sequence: CASSSKSGTSYNEQFF.

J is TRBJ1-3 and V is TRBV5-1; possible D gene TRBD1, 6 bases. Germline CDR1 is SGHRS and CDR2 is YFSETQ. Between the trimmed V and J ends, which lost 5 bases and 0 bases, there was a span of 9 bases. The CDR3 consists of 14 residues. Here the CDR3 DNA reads TGCGCCAGCAGGCAGGACAGCTCTGGAAACACCATATATTTT. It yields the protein CASRQDSSGNTIYF.

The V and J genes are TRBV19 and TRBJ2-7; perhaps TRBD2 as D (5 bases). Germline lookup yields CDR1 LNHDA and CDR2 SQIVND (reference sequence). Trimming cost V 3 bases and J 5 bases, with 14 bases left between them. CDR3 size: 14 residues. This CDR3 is CASSIPGWLDEQYF. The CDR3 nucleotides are TGTGCCAGTAGTATCCCGGGGTGGTTGGACGAGCAGTACTTC. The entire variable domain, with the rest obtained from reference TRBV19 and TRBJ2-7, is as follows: DGGITQSPKYLFRKEGQNVTLSCEQNLNHDAMYWYRQDPGQGLRLIYYSQIVNDFQKGDIAEGYSVSREKKESFPLTVTSAQKNPTAFYLCASSIPGWLDEQYFGPGTRLTVT.

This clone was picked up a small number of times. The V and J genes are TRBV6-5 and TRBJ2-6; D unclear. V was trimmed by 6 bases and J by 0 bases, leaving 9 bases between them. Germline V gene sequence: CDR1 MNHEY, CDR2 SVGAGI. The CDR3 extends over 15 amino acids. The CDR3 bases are TGTGCCAGCAGGGCCCCGCTCTCTGGGGCCAACGTCCTGACTTTC. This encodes CASRAPLSGANVLTF.

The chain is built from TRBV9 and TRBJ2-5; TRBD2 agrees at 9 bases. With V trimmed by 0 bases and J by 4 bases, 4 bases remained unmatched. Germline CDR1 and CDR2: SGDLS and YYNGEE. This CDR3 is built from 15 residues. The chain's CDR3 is CASSVAALAGETQYF. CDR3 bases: TGTGCCAGCAGCGTAGCTGCACTAGCGGGAGAGACCCAGTACTTC.

The DNA of the CDR3 is TGTGCCAGCAGTTTATCCCCAGCGGGAGTCACGGAGACCCAGTACTTC. Its protein product is CASSLSPAGVTETQYF. The rearrangement joins TRBV27 to TRBJ2-5; 8 bases are a match to TRBD2. V lost 0 bases to trimming and J lost 5 bases; unmatched junction nucleotides: 8. The CDR3 contains 16 residues. Germline CDR1 MNHEY, CDR2 SMNVEV (reference sequence).

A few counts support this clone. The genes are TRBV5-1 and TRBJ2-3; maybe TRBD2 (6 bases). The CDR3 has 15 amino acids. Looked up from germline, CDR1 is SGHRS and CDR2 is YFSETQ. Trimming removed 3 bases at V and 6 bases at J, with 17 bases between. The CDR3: CASSSADITSDTQYF. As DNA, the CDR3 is TGCGCCAGCAGCTCGGCCGATATAACTAGCGATACGCAGTATTTT.

The CDR3 reads CASSFSGRGTGELFF. CDR3 nucleotide sequence: TGTGCCAGCAGTTTTAGCGGGAGGGGAACCGGGGAGCTGTTTTTT. The gene calls are TRBV6-5 and TRBJ2-2; TRBD2 agrees at 11 bases. CDR3 length equals 15 residues. Germline assignment: CDR1 MNHEY and CDR2 SVGAGI. V was pared by 4 bases and J by 5 bases, with 3 bases of the junction left unmatched.

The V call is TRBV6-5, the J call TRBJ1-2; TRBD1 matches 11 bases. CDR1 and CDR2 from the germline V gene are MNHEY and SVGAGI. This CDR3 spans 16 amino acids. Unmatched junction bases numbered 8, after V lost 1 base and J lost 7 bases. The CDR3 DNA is TGTGCCAGCAGTTACTTCATCGGACAGGGGGCCCGTGGCTACACCTTC. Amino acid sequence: CASSYFIGQGARGYTF.

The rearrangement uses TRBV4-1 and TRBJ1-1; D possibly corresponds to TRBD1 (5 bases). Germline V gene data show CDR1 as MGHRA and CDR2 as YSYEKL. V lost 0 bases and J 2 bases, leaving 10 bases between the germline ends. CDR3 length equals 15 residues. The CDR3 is CASSQDRARNTEAFF. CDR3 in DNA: TGCGCCAGCAGCCAAGACAGGGCTAGAAACACTGAAGCTTTCTTT.

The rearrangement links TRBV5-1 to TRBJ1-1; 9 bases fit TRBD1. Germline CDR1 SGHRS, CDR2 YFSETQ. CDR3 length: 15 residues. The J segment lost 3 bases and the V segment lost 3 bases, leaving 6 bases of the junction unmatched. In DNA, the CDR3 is TGCGCCAGCAGCTGGGGGACAGGGTCGGACACTGAAGCTTTCTTT. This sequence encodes CASSWGTGSDTEAFF.

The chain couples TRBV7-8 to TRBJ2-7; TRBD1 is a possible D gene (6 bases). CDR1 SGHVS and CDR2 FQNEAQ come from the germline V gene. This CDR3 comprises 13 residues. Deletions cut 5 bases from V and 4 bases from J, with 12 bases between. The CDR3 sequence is CASSVRQVYEQYF. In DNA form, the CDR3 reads TGTGCCAGCAGCGTACGACAGGTTTACGAGCAGTACTTC.

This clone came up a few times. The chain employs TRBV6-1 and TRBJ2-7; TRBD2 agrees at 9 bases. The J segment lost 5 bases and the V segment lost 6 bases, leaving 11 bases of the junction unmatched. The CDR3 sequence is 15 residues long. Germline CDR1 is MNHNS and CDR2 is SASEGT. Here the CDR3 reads CASRRGLAISNEQYF. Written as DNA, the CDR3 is TGTGCCAGCAGACGCGGACTAGCGATAAGCAACGAGCAGTACTTC.

This CDR3 is CASRDSYQYNEQFF. The CDR3 region has the DNA TGTGCCAGCAGGGACAGCTACCAATACAATGAGCAGTTCTTC. V is TRBV2 and J is TRBJ2-1; perhaps TRBD1 as D (6 bases). Per the germline V gene, CDR1 is SNHLY and CDR2 is FYNNEI. This CDR3 has 14 amino acids. V was trimmed by 6 bases and J by 4 bases, leaving 13 bases between them.

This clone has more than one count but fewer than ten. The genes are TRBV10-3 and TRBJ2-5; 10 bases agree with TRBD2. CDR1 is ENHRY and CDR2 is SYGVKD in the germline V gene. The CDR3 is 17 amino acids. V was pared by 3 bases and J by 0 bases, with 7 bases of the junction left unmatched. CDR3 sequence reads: CAISELAGGTDQETQYF. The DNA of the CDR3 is TGTGCCATCAGTGAATTAGCGGGAGGAACCGACCAAGAGACCCAGTACTTC.

The CDR3 nucleotides are TGTGCCAGCAGCTTAGTGCCAGGGTTGAACACTGAAGCTTTCTTT. Its translation: CASSLVPGLNTEAFF. The chain recombines TRBV7-9 with TRBJ1-1, with a tentative D call TRBD1 (5 bases). V was trimmed by 1 base and J by 0 bases, leaving 9 bases between them. Germline CDR1 SEHNR, CDR2 FQNEAQ (reference sequence). There are 15 residues in the CDR3.

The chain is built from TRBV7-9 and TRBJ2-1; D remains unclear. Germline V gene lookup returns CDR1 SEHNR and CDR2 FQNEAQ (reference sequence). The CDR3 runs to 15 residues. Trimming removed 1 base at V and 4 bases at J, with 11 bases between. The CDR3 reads CASSLVLPTYNEQFF. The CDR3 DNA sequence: TGTGCCAGCAGCTTAGTCCTCCCCACATACAATGAGCAGTTCTTC. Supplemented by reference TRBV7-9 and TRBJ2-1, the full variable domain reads DTGVSQNPRHKITKRGQNVTFRCDPISEHNRLYWYRQTLGQGPEFLTYFQNEAQLEKSRLLSDRFSAERPKGSFSTLEIQRTEQGDSAMYLCASSLVLPTYNEQFFGPGTRLTVL.

The CDR3 sequence: CASSQDHGQGMKAFF. As DNA, the CDR3 is TGTGCCAGCAGCCAAGATCATGGTCAGGGGATGAAGGCTTTCTTT. The chain combines TRBV4-2 with TRBJ1-1, with a tentative D call TRBD1 (6 bases). Germline assignment: CDR1 LGHNA and CDR2 YNFKEQ. This CDR3 is 15 amino acids long. Trimming removed 0 bases at V and 11 bases at J, with 19 bases between.